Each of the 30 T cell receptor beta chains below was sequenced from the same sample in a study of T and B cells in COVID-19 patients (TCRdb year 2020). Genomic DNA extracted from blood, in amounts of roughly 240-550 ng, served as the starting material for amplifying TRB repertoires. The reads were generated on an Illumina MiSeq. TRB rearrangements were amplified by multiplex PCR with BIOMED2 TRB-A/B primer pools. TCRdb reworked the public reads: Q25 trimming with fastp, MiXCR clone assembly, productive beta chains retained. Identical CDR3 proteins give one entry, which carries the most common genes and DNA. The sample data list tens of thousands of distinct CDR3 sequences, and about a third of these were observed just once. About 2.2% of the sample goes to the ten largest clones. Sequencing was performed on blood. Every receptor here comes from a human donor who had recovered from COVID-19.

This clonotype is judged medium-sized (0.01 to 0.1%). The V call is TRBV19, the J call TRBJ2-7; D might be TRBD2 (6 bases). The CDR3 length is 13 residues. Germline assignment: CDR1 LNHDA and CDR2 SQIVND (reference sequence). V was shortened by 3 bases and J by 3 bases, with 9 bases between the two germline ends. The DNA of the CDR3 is TGTGCCAGTAGTATCCTCGGGGGCTACGAGCAGTACTTC. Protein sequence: CASSILGGYEQYF.

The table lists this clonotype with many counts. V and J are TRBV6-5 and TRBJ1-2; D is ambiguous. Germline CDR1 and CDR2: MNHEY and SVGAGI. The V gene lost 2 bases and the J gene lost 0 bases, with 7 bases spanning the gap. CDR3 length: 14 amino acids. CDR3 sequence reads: CASSYRIPNYGYTF. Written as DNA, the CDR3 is TGTGCCAGCAGTTACAGGATCCCTAACTATGGCTACACCTTC.

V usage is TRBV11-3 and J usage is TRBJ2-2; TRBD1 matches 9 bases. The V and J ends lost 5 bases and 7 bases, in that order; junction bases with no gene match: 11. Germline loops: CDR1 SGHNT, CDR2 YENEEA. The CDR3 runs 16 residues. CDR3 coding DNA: TGTGCCAGCAGCACACCGGGACAGGGAGTTGTCGGGGAGCTGTTTTTT. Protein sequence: CASSTPGQGVVGELFF.

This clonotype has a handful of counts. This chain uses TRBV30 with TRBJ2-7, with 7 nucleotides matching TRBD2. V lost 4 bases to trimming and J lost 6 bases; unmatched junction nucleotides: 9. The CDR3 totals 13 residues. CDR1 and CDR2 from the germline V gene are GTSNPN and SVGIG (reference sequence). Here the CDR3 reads CAWNPRLAGEQYF. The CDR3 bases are TGTGCCTGGAATCCTAGGTTAGCGGGCGAGCAGTACTTC.

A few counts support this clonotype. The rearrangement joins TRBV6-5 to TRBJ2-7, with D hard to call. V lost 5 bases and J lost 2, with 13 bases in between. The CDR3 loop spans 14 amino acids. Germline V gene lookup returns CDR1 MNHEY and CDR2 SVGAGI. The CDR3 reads CASSDPTATYEQYF. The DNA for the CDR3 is TGTGCCAGCAGTGATCCCACAGCTACCTACGAGCAGTACTTC.

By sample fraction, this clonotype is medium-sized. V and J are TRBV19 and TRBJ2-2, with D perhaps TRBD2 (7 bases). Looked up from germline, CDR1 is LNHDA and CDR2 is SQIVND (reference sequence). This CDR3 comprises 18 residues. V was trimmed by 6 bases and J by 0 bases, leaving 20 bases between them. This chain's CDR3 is CASSWGRGLSANTGELFF. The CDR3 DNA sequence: TGTGCCAGTAGCTGGGGGCGGGGGCTCTCCGCGAACACCGGGGAGCTGTTTTTT.

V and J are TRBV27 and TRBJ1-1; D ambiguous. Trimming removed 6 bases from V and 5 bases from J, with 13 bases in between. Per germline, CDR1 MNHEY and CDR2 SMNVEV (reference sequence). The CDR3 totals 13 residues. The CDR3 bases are TGTGCCAGCAGCCCAAATGTAGGGACTGAAGCTTTCTTT. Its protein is CASSPNVGTEAFF.

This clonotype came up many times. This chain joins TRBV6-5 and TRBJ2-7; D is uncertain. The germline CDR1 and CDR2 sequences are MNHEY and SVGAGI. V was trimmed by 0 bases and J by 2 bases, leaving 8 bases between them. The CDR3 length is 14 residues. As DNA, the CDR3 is TGTGCCAGCAGTTACTCTGACGGTCCCTACGAGCAGTACTTC. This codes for CASSYSDGPYEQYF.

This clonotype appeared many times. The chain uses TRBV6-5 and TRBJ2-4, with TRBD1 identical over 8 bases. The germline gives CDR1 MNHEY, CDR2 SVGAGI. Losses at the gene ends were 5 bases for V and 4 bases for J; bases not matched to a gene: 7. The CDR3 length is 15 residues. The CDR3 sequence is CASSNGQGGKNIQYF. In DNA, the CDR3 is TGTGCCAGCAGTAACGGACAGGGTGGGAAAAACATTCAGTACTTC.

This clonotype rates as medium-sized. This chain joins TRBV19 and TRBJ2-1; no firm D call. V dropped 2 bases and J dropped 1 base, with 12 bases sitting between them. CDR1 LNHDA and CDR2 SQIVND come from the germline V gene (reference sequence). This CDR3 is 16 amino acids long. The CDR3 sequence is CASSILGPPSYNEQFF. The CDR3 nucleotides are TGTGCCAGTAGTATACTCGGACCACCTTCCTACAATGAGCAGTTCTTC.

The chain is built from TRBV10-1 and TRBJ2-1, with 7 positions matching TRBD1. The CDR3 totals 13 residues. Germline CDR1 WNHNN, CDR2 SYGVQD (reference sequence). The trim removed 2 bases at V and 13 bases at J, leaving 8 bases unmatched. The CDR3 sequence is CASSEDSDRPQFF. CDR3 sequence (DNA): TGCGCCAGCAGTGAGGATTCGGACAGGCCCCAGTTCTTC.

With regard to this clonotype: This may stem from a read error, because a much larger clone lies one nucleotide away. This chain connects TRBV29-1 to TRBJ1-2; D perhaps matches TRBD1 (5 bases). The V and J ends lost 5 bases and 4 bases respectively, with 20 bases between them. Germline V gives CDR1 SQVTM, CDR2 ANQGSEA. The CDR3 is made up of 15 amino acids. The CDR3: CSVMGQGRSGYGYTF. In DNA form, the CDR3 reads TGCAGCGTTATGGGGCAGGGAAGGTCAGGCTATGGCTACACCTTC.

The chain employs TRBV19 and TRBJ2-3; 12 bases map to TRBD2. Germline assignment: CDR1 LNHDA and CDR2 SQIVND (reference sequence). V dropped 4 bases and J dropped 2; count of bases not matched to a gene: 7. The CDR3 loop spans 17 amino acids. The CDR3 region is CASSTQLAGGPTDTQYF. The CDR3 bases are TGTGCCAGTAGTACCCAACTAGCGGGGGGTCCCACAGATACGCAGTATTTT.

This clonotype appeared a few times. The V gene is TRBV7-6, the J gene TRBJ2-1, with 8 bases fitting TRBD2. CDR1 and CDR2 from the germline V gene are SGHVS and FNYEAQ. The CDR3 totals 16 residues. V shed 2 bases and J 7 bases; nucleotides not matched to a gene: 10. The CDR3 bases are TGTGCCAGCAGCTTAACAGCGGGGGCCCAAAGAAATGAGCAGTTCTTC. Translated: CASSLTAGAQRNEQFF.

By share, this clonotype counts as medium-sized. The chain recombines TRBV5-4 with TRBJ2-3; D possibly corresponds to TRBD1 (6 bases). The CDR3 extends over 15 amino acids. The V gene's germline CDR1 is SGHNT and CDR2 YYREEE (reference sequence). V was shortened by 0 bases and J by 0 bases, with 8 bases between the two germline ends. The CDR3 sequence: CASSLAGASTDTQYF. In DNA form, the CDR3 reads TGTGCCAGCAGCTTGGCAGGGGCTAGCACAGATACGCAGTATTTT. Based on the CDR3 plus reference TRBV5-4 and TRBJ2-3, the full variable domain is ETGVTQSPTHLIKTRGQQVTLRCSSQSGHNTVSWYQQALGQGPQFIFQYYREEENGRGNFPPRFSGLQFPNYSSELNVNALELDDSALYLCASSLAGASTDTQYFGPGTRLTVL.

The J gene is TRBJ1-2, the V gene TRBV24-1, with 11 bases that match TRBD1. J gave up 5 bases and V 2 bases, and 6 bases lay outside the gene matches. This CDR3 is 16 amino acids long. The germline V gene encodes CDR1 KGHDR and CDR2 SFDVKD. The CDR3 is CATSDSGQGAWYGYTF. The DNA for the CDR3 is TGTGCCACCAGTGATTCCGGACAGGGGGCCTGGTATGGCTACACCTTC.

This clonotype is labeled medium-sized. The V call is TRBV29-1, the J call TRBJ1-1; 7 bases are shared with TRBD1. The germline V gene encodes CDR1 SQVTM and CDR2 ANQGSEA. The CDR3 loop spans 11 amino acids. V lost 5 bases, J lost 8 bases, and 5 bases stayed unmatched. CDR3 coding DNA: TGCAGCGTTAGGACAGGTCTCGAAGCTTTCTTT. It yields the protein CSVRTGLEAFF.

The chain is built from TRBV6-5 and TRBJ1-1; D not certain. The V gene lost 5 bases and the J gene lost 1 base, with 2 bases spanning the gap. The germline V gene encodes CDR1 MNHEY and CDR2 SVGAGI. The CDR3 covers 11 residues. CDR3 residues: CASSKNTEAFF. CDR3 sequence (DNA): TGTGCCAGCAGTAAGAACACTGAAGCTTTCTTT.

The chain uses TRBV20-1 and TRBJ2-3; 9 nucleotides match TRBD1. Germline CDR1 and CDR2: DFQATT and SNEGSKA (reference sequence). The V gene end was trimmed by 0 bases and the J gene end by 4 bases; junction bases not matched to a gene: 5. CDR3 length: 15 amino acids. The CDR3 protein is CSAREGQGWADTQYF. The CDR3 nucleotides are TGCAGTGCTAGAGAAGGACAGGGGTGGGCAGATACGCAGTATTTT.

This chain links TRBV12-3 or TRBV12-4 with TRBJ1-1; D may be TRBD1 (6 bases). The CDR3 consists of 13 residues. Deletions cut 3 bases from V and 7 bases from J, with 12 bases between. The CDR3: CASSFGGHLEAFF. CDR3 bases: TGTGCCAGCAGTTTCGGGGGACACCTTGAAGCTTTCTTT.

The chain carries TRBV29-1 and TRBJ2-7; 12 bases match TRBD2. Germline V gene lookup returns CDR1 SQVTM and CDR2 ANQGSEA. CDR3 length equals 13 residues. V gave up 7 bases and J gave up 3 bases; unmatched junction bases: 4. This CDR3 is CSAWTSGVYEQYF. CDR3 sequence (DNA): TGCAGCGCATGGACTAGCGGGGTCTACGAGCAGTACTTC.

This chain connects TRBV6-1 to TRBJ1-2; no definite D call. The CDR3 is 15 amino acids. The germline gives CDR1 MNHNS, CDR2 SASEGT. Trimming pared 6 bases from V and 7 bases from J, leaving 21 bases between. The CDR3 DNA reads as TGTGCCAGCAGGAGGCCGAACCGCCAAGATGGTGGCTACACCTTC. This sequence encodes CASRRPNRQDGGYTF.

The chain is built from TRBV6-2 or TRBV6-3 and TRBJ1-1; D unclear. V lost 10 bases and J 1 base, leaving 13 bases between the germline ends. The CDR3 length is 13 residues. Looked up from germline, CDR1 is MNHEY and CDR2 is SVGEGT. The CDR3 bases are TGTGCCACCTCCCCCCAGGCGAACACTGAAGCTTTCTTT. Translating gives CATSPQANTEAFF.

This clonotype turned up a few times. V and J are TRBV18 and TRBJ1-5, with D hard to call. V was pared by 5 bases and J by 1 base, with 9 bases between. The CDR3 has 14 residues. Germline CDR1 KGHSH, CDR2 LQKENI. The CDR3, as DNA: TGTGCCAGCTCAAACCAGGAAAGCAATCAGCCCCAGCATTTT. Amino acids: CASSNQESNQPQHF.

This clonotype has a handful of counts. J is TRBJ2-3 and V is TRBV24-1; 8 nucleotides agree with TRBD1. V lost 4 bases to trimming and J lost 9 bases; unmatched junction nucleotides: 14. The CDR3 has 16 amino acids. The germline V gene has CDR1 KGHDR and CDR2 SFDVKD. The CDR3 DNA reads TGTGCCACCAGTGACAACCGACGGGACAGGCGGAGCACGCAGTATTTT. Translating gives CATSDNRRDRRSTQYF.

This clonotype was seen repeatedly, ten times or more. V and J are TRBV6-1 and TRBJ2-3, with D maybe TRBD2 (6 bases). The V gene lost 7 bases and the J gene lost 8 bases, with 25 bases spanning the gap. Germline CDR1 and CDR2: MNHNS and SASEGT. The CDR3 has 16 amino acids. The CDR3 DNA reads TGTGCCAGCAATGGCCAGGGAGGAGGAGAGTCCGGTACGCAGTATTTT. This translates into CASNGQGGGESGTQYF.

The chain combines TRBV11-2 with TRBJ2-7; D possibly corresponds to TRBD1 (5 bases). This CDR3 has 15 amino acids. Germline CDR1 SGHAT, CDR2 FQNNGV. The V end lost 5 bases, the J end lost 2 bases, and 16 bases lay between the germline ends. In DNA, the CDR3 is TGTGCCAGCAGCAGGGGTCCGGGTTCGGCCTACGAGCAGTACTTC. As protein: CASSRGPGSAYEQYF.

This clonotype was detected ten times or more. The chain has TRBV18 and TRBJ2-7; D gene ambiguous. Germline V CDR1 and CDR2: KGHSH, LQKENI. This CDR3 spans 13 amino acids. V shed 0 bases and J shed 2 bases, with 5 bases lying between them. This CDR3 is CASSPPGAYEQYF. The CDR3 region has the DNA TGTGCCAGCTCACCACCGGGTGCCTACGAGCAGTACTTC.

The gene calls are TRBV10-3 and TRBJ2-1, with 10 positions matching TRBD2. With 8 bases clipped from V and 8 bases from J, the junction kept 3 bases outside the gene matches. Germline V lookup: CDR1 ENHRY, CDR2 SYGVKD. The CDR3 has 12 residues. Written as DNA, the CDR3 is TGTGCCATCCAAGCGGGGGGGCATGAGCAGTTCTTC. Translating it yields CAIQAGGHEQFF.

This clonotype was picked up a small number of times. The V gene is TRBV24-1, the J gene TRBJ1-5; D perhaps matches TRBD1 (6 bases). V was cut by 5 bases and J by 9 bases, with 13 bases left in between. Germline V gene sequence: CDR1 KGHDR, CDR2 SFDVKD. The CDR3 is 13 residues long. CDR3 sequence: CATSVQGNGPQHF. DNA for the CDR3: TGTGCCACCAGTGTTCAGGGGAATGGGCCCCAGCATTTT.